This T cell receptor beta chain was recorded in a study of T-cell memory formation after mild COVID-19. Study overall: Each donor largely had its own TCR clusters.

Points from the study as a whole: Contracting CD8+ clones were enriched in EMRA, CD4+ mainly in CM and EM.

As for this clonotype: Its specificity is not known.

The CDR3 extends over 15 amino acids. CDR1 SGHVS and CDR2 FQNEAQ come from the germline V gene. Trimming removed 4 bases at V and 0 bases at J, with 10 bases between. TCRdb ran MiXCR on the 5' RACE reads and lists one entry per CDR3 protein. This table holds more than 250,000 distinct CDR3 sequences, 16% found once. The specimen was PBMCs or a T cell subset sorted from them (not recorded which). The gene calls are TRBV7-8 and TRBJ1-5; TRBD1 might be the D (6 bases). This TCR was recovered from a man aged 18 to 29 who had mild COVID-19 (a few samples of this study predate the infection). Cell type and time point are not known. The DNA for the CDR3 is TGTGCCAGCAGCTCCGGGACATATAGCAATCAGCCCCAGCATTTT. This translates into CASSSGTYSNQPQHF.